A single sample is the source of the 7 T cell receptor beta chains below, sequenced in a study of shared T cell receptors in the human thymus. Profiled with immunoSEQ multiplex PCR; TCRdb holds only in-frame clones, not every one. The sample includes some 640,000 clones, 70% to 90% seen only once; the top ten take 0.0094%. These data are also associated with another study on human thymus T cells.

Material: thymocytes. The receptors originated from a boy under three years old with a congenital heart defect.

This clone was recorded a few times. The chain employs TRBV19 and TRBJ1-1; TRBD1 is a possible D gene (5 bases). Germline CDR1 reads LNHDA; CDR2 reads SQIVND (reference sequence). V was shortened by 6 bases and J by 6 bases, with 14 bases between the two germline ends. The CDR3 sequence is 13 residues long. Here the CDR3 DNA reads TGTGCCAGTAGCCGGCAGGGCGACCCTGAAGCTTTCTTT. It encodes CASSRQGDPEAFF.

The chain couples TRBV7-9 to TRBJ2-1, with D perhaps matching TRBD2 (6 bases). Trimming took 3 bases from V and 3 from J, leaving 15 bases between them. CDR1 SEHNR and CDR2 FQNEAQ come from the germline V gene (reference sequence). The CDR3 covers 16 residues. This CDR3 is CASSFYGGNNYNEQFF. The CDR3 coding sequence is TGTGCCAGCAGCTTTTACGGCGGGAACAACTACAATGAGCAGTTCTTC.

The genes are TRBV9 and TRBJ2-5, with 9 bases identical to TRBD2. V trimming: 0 bases; J trimming: 0 bases; junction bases outside the gene matches: 6. Germline-derived CDR1 and CDR2 are SGDLS and YYNGEE. There are 17 residues in the CDR3. The CDR3 DNA is TGTGCCAGCAGCGTAGGGTCAAGCGGGGGGTACCAAGAGACCCAGTACTTC. Amino acids: CASSVGSSGGYQETQYF.

This chain connects TRBV5-8 to TRBJ2-1; D possibly corresponds to TRBD1 (6 bases). CDR3 length: 15 amino acids. Per germline, CDR1 SGHTS and CDR2 YDEGEE. Trimming took off 7 bases at V and 0 bases at J, with 14 bases between the two ends. Here the CDR3 reads CASGLTGSSYNEQFF. CDR3 coding DNA: TGTGCCAGCGGCCTAACAGGGAGCTCCTACAATGAGCAGTTCTTC.

The J gene is TRBJ1-2, the V gene TRBV7-9; no definite D call. The CDR3 runs to 12 residues. Germline V gene data show CDR1 as SEHNR and CDR2 as FQNEAQ (reference sequence). Between the trimmed V and J ends, which lost 7 bases and 5 bases, there was a span of 11 bases. In DNA form, the CDR3 reads TGTGCCAGCACCCCTGAGTTGTATGGCTACACCTTC. It specifies CASTPELYGYTF.

The genes are TRBV27 and TRBJ2-2; possible D gene TRBD2, 5 bases. Germline V lookup: CDR1 MNHEY, CDR2 SMNVEV (reference sequence). V shed 4 bases and J shed 7 bases, with 28 bases lying between them. The CDR3 runs 19 residues. The CDR3 here is CASSSRRGGSSRWVGELFF. CDR3 DNA: TGTGCCAGCAGTTCCCGACGGGGTGGGAGTTCGCGGTGGGTCGGGGAGCTGTTTTTT.

The chain carries TRBV4-1 and TRBJ1-6; no definite D call. Germline lookup yields CDR1 MGHRA and CDR2 YSYEKL. V was pared by 1 base and J by 9 bases, with 22 bases between. The CDR3 covers 18 residues. The CDR3 DNA follows: TGCGCCAGCAGCCAAGCTCACCTCCCCAATCTGAGGAGTTCACCCCTCCACTTT. It yields the protein CASSQAHLPNLRSSPLHF.